A single sample is the source of the 24 T cell receptor beta chains below, sequenced in a study of T cells after yellow fever vaccination. TCRdb itself ran the 5' RACE reads through MiXCR, one entry per CDR3 protein. The data show about 320,000 distinct CDR3 sequences, with 9.5% to 15% seen just once and about 3% held by the top ten. Sample: CD4+ T cells sorted from PBMCs, taken 15 days after the yellow fever booster vaccination. These receptors all stem from a man younger than 35 who received the YFV17D yellow fever vaccine.

This clonotype was counted a few times. The chain uses TRBV29-1 and TRBJ2-7; D might be TRBD1 (7 bases). The CDR3 totals 15 residues. Trimming took off 7 bases at V and 2 bases at J, with 21 bases between the two ends. From germline, CDR1 is SQVTM and CDR2 ANQGSEA. CDR3 region: CSARGGRGGPYEQYF. The CDR3 DNA reads TGCAGCGCCCGAGGGGGGCGAGGGGGCCCCTACGAGCAGTACTTC.

The sample holds a few counts of this clonotype. V is TRBV9 and J is TRBJ2-7; weak D call: TRBD1 (6 bases). This CDR3 is 16 amino acids long. V gave up 2 bases and J gave up 2 bases, with 17 bases separating them. Germline V lookup: CDR1 SGDLS, CDR2 YYNGEE. The CDR3 loop reads CASSVTGQGTTYEQYF. The CDR3 DNA is TGTGCCAGCAGCGTTACAGGGCAGGGGACAACCTACGAGCAGTACTTC.

This clonotype has at least ten counts. The CDR3, as DNA: TGTGCCAGCAGTCCAGGGGTCACTAATGAAAAACTGTTTTTT. It translates to CASSPGVTNEKLFF. This chain uses TRBV12-3 or TRBV12-4 with TRBJ1-4, with a possible D match to TRBD1 (6 bases). This CDR3 comprises 14 residues. V lost 5 bases, J lost 2 bases, and 9 bases lay in between.

This clonotype came up once. This sequence joins TRBV5-4 and TRBJ2-7; D gene uncertain. The ends were cut back, 4 bases at V and 1 base at J, with 15 bases in the middle. The germline gives CDR1 SGHNT, CDR2 YYREEE (reference sequence). This CDR3 region has 15 residues. CDR3 nucleotide sequence: TGTGCCAGCAGCCCCGACCCGGACGGGTCCTACGAGCAGTACGTC. Translated: CASSPDPDGSYEQYV.

The DNA for the CDR3 is TGTGCCAGCAGCCCACTAGCGATTGACTACAATGAGCAGTTCTTC. Its protein product is CASSPLAIDYNEQFF. This rearrangement joins TRBV11-2 to TRBJ2-1, with 7 bases matching TRBD2. From germline, CDR1 is SGHAT and CDR2 FQNNGV. This CDR3 spans 15 amino acids. The V segment lost 5 bases and the J segment 3 bases; nucleotides outside the gene matches: 7.

This chain links TRBV6-5 with TRBJ2-1, with D maybe TRBD1 (6 bases). The germline CDR1 and CDR2 sequences are MNHEY and SVGAGI. The CDR3 loop spans 13 amino acids. V was pared by 6 bases and J by 6 bases, with 12 bases between. The CDR3 nucleotides read TGTGCCAGCAGAAGCCCAGGGGTCAATGAGCAGTTCTTC. It codes for CASRSPGVNEQFF.

This clonotype was picked up a small number of times. The V gene is TRBV7-2, the J gene TRBJ1-3; D unclear. Germline assignment: CDR1 SGHTA and CDR2 FQGNSA. V lost 7 bases, J lost 0 bases, and 4 bases lay in between. This CDR3 is built from 12 residues. The CDR3 spells CASTFSGNTIYF. In DNA, the CDR3 is TGTGCCAGCACCTTCTCTGGAAACACCATATATTTT.

The J gene is TRBJ2-7, the V gene TRBV4-2; 8 bases align to TRBD2. The germline V gene encodes CDR1 LGHNA and CDR2 YNFKEQ. After removal of 4 bases from V and 4 bases from J, the junction contained 6 bases not matched to a gene. The CDR3 covers 14 residues. The CDR3: CASSPTSGEYEQYF. The CDR3 bases are TGTGCCAGCAGCCCAACTAGCGGAGAATACGAGCAGTACTTC.

V gene TRBV7-2 combines with J gene TRBJ1-1, with TRBD1 as a possible D gene (6 bases). CDR3 length: 15 amino acids. Germline CDR1 and CDR2: SGHTA and FQGNSA. The V and J ends lost 5 bases and 0 bases respectively, with 13 bases between them. The CDR3 loop is CASSPGQIMNTEAFF. The CDR3, as DNA: TGTGCCAGCAGCCCAGGACAGATCATGAACACTGAAGCTTTCTTT.

This rearrangement joins TRBV9 to TRBJ2-1; 12 bases line up with TRBD2. The CDR3 totals 14 residues. The germline CDR1 and CDR2 sequences are SGDLS and YYNGEE. Trimming cost V 4 bases and J 10 bases; bases outside gene matches: 6. The CDR3 DNA sequence: TGTGCCAGCAGCCCCCGGACTAGCGGGACAGAGCAGTTCTTC. This encodes CASSPRTSGTEQFF.

The CDR3 spells CASSLYTKAPSAGELFF. The DNA of the CDR3 is TGCGCCAGCAGCTTATACACGAAGGCCCCCAGTGCAGGGGAGCTGTTTTTT. This chain joins TRBV5-1 and TRBJ2-2, with D hard to call. The CDR3 has 17 residues. The germline V and J ends were trimmed by 2 bases and 8 bases, with 22 bases remaining between them. Looked up from germline, CDR1 is SGHRS and CDR2 is YFSETQ.

The genes are TRBV4-3 and TRBJ2-2; TRBD2 aligns across 11 bases. After removal of 3 bases from V and 6 bases from J, the junction contained 9 bases not matched to a gene. The CDR3 consists of 17 residues. From germline, CDR1 is LGHNA and CDR2 YSLEER. The CDR3: CASSQGFLAGGAGELFF. The CDR3, as DNA: TGCGCCAGCAGCCAGGGGTTTCTAGCGGGGGGTGCCGGGGAGCTGTTTTTT.

The chain joins TRBV5-7 to TRBJ1-1; D not certain. TRBV5-7 is known as an ORF, though its function is uncertain. V was cut by 4 bases and J by 11 bases, with 6 bases left in between. The CDR3 has 9 amino acids. Here the CDR3 reads CASSRRAFF. DNA for the CDR3: TGTGCCAGCAGCCGACGGGCTTTCTTT.

V and J are TRBV12-3 or TRBV12-4 and TRBJ2-1; D may be TRBD1 (5 bases). The germline V and J ends were trimmed by 9 bases and 1 base, with 13 bases remaining between them. This CDR3 is 14 amino acids long. The CDR3 protein is CASKAQGSYNEQFF. The CDR3 region has the DNA TGTGCCAGTAAGGCGCAGGGTTCCTACAATGAGCAGTTCTTC.

This clonotype was detected a few times. The chain joins TRBV9 to TRBJ2-2; TRBD2 might be the D (5 bases). V shed 0 bases and J shed 3 bases, with 15 bases lying between them. This CDR3 spans 17 amino acids. Per germline, CDR1 SGDLS and CDR2 YYNGEE. In DNA form, the CDR3 reads TGTGCCAGCAGCGTAGGAGGGCACCGGGCGGACACCGGGGAGCTGTTTTTT. Encoded protein: CASSVGGHRADTGELFF.

At least ten counts were recorded for this clonotype. The chain carries TRBV2 and TRBJ2-4; the D gene could be TRBD1 or TRBD2 (5 bases each). Germline CDR1 and CDR2: SNHLY and FYNNEI. V was shortened by 5 bases and J by 8 bases, with 16 bases between the two germline ends. This CDR3 has 14 amino acids. CDR3 in amino acids: CASSWVPMGDIQYF. The CDR3 DNA is TGTGCCAGCAGTTGGGTTCCCATGGGGGACATTCAGTACTTC.

V gene TRBV7-2 combines with J gene TRBJ1-1, with D perhaps matching TRBD1 (5 bases). The germline gives CDR1 SGHTA, CDR2 FQGNSA. The length of the CDR3 is 14 residues. The V gene lost 5 bases and the J gene lost 3 bases, with 13 bases spanning the gap. The CDR3 nucleotides read TGTGCCAGCAGCCAGCGGTGGGGGGACACTGAAGCTTTCTTT. This sequence encodes CASSQRWGDTEAFF.

The sample holds many counts of this clonotype. This sequence joins TRBV4-3 and TRBJ2-4, with unresolved D. Looked up from germline, CDR1 is LGHNA and CDR2 is YSLEER. Between the trimmed V and J ends, which lost 0 bases and 7 bases, there was a span of 10 bases. CDR3 size: 14 residues. The CDR3 nucleotides are TGCGCCAGCAGCCAAGATATCATAGTCAACATTCAGTACTTC. Translated, it gives CASSQDIIVNIQYF.

The chain combines TRBV19 with TRBJ1-2; TRBD1 matches at 9 bases. The CDR3 extends over 16 amino acids. The germline CDR1 and CDR2 sequences are LNHDA and SQIVND (reference sequence). V was clipped by 6 bases and J by 3 bases; unmatched bases: 11. Here the CDR3 reads CASSPGTGRGDYGYTF. In DNA form, the CDR3 reads TGTGCCAGTAGCCCCGGGACAGGGCGCGGTGACTATGGCTACACCTTC.

Many counts were recorded for this clonotype. The gene calls are TRBV11-2 and TRBJ2-1, with 8 bases lining up with TRBD2. Trimming at V came to 5 bases and at J to 0 bases, leaving 6 bases not matched to a gene. Germline V gives CDR1 SGHAT, CDR2 FQNNGV. CDR3 length: 16 residues. The CDR3 region has the DNA TGTGCCAGCAGCCTACGGGGGGGGAGCTCCTACAATGAGCAGTTCTTC. Its translation: CASSLRGGSSYNEQFF.

The chain joins TRBV5-1 to TRBJ2-1; 8 bases match TRBD1. In germline, CDR1 is SGHRS, CDR2 YFSETQ. The V segment lost 0 bases and the J segment 15 bases; nucleotides outside the gene matches: 14. The CDR3 runs 15 residues. DNA of the CDR3: TGCGCCAGCAGCTTGGGTCAGGGGGCGCCCATCCTCCGGTTCTTC. This sequence encodes CASSLGQGAPILRFF.

The chain is built from TRBV12-3 or TRBV12-4 and TRBJ1-2, with TRBD1 identical over 9 bases. This CDR3 has 15 residues. With 4 bases clipped from V and 5 bases from J, the junction kept 8 bases outside the gene matches. CDR3 bases: TGTGCCAGCAGTTCCTCCGGGACAGGGTGGTATGGCTACACCTTC. Protein: CASSSSGTGWYGYTF.

This clonotype was seen a handful of times. J is TRBJ2-3 and V is TRBV24-1, with 8 bases lining up with TRBD1. V was clipped by 4 bases and J by 0 bases; unmatched bases: 8. CDR1 and CDR2 from the germline V gene are KGHDR and SFDVKD. This CDR3 contains 17 residues. The CDR3 loop reads CATSDQKDRASTDTQYF. As DNA, the CDR3 is TGTGCCACCAGTGACCAAAAGGACAGGGCAAGCACAGATACGCAGTATTTT.

In this sample, this clonotype turned up many times. The chain recombines TRBV7-2 with TRBJ1-4; D is ambiguous. Germline V gene data show CDR1 as SGHTA and CDR2 as FQGNSA. The CDR3 has 13 residues. V was clipped by 5 bases and J by 5 bases, with 9 bases between them. CDR3 in DNA: TGTGCCAGCAGCAGGGCTATCAATGAAAAACTGTTTTTT. Its protein is CASSRAINEKLFF.